This TCR beta chain is from a study of blood T cells in healthy people across ages. A second PCR of 7 to 11 cycles used a sample-barcoded 5' primer and a J-beta primer mix. The template-switch adaptor, which had 12 random nucleotides, put a tag on each cDNA molecule. MiXCR was run by TCRdb on the 5' RACE reads, yielding one entry per CDR3 protein. The table records roughly 2 million distinct CDR3 sequences, approximately 50% of them present only once. General study points: Investigators treated diversity estimates from one million T cells as underestimates. With age, beta diversity per million T cells declined roughly linearly, significantly by 40.

The germline V gene encodes CDR1 SGHNT and CDR2 YYREEE (reference sequence). V was trimmed by 4 bases and J by 11 bases, leaving 18 bases between them. The CDR3 contains 13 residues. In regard to this clonotype: Its antigen remains unidentified.

This TCR came from a woman between 40 and 55 years old in good health. The chain links TRBV5-4 to TRBJ1-1, with D tentatively TRBD1 (5 bases). Input material: blood. The CDR3 is CASSPPTGPLAFF. The CDR3 DNA reads TGTGCCAGCAGCCCCCCGACGGGGCCGTTGGCTTTCTTT.